These 14 T cell receptor beta chains were sequenced from one sample in a study. TCRdb reprocessed the RT-PCR reads with MiXCR, giving one entry per CDR3 protein. Of hundreds of thousands of distinct CDR3 sequences in the sample, more than 13% were seen once. Material for sequencing was memory CD4+ T cells from blood. All receptors derive from a female donor in good health, serving as a healthy control.

The rearrangement links TRBV30 to TRBJ2-7, with D unresolved. Germline CDR1 reads GTSNPN; CDR2 reads SVGIG (reference sequence). Trimming pared 1 base from V and 3 bases from J, leaving 10 bases between. This CDR3 is built from 13 residues. CDR3 sequence reads: CAWSESGLYEQYF. CDR3 bases: TGTGCCTGGAGTGAGTCTGGCCTCTACGAGCAGTACTTC.

This clonotype was detected many times. CDR3 amino acids: CASSPQGQSYEQYF. The CDR3 DNA is TGCGCCAGCTCCCCCCAGGGACAGTCCTACGAGCAGTACTTC. The V call is TRBV5-1, the J call TRBJ2-7, with 7 bases fitting TRBD1. Trimming took 7 bases from V and 1 from J; bases not matched to a gene: 8. Germline CDR1 reads SGHRS; CDR2 reads YFSETQ. The CDR3 runs 14 residues.

This clonotype was seen more than once but under ten times. The chain links TRBV7-2 to TRBJ1-2, with 9 bases identical to TRBD1. The CDR3 consists of 15 residues. Germline V gives CDR1 SGHTA, CDR2 FQGNSA. Trimming removed 5 bases from V and 5 bases from J; junction bases left unmatched: 9. The CDR3 DNA reads as TGTGCCAGCAGCGGAGGACAGGGGATTCTATATGGCTACACCTTC. Protein product: CASSGGQGILYGYTF.

This clonotype was found many times. The chain couples TRBV6-6 to TRBJ2-2, with D uncertain. CDR1 is MNHNY and CDR2 is SVGAGI in the germline V gene (reference sequence). The CDR3 loop spans 14 amino acids. V was shortened by 6 bases and J by 2 bases, with 10 bases between the two germline ends. CDR3 sequence reads: CASRPDPNTGELFF. In DNA, the CDR3 is TGTGCCAGCAGACCCGACCCTAACACCGGGGAGCTGTTTTTT.

The chain combines TRBV12-3 or TRBV12-4 with TRBJ1-5; possibly TRBD1 for D (5 bases). V lost 4 bases and J lost 11, with 21 bases in between. This CDR3 spans 15 amino acids. CDR3 residues: CASSSQGGGKETQHF. In nucleotides, the CDR3 is TGTGCCAGCAGTTCTCAGGGTGGAGGAAAAGAGACCCAGCATTTT.

Many counts were recorded for this clonotype. V gene TRBV29-1 combines with J gene TRBJ2-3; D may match TRBD1 or TRBD2 (8 bases each). Trimming took off 5 bases at V and 5 bases at J, with 20 bases between the two ends. There are 15 residues in the CDR3. The germline CDR1 and CDR2 sequences are SQVTM and ANQGSEA. Here the CDR3 reads CSVTRGGQVLDTQYF. As DNA, the CDR3 is TGCAGCGTTACCCGGGGGGGACAGGTTTTAGATACGCAGTATTTT.

This clonotype has only a few counts. The DNA of the CDR3 is TGTGCCAGCATGAAGAACAGCTATGGCTACACCTTC. Protein sequence: CASMKNSYGYTF. The chain recombines TRBV12-3 or TRBV12-4 with TRBJ1-2, with unresolved D. The CDR3 spans 12 residues. Trimming took off 7 bases at V and 4 bases at J, with 10 bases between the two ends.

This clonotype came up a few times. The rearrangement links TRBV30 to TRBJ1-5, with a tentative D call TRBD1 (5 bases). Trimming pared 5 bases from V and 1 base from J, leaving 15 bases between. CDR3 size: 15 residues. Germline V CDR1 and CDR2: GTSNPN, SVGIG (reference sequence). This CDR3 is CAWDSGTGSNQPQHF. For the CDR3, the DNA is TGTGCCTGGGATTCTGGGACGGGGAGCAATCAGCCCCAGCATTTT. Full variable domain (rest looked up from reference TRBV30 and TRBJ1-5): SQTIHQWPATLVQPVGSPLSLECTVEGTSNPNLYWYRQAAGRGLQLLFYSVGIGQISSEVPQNLSASRPQDRQFILSSKKLLLSDSGFYLCAWDSGTGSNQPQHFGDGTRLSIL.

In this sample, this clonotype turned up a few times. V is TRBV20-1 and J is TRBJ1-1; D remains unclear. Germline lookup yields CDR1 DFQATT and CDR2 SNEGSKA (reference sequence). The CDR3 totals 15 residues. The V and J ends lost 0 bases and 2 bases respectively, with 13 bases between them. CDR3 protein: CSARDLSPGNTEAFF. The CDR3 nucleotides read TGCAGTGCTAGAGATCTTTCCCCAGGCAACACTGAAGCTTTCTTT.

The table lists this clonotype with many counts. The rearrangement uses TRBV6-5 and TRBJ2-2, with D possibly matching TRBD2 (5 bases). Trimming left V 5 bases short and J 7 bases short, with 11 bases between. This CDR3 is built from 13 residues. Germline lookup yields CDR1 MNHEY and CDR2 SVGAGI. The chain's CDR3 is CASSPTTRGELFF. Written as DNA, the CDR3 is TGTGCCAGCAGTCCGACTACACGCGGGGAGCTGTTTTTT.

The chain combines TRBV6-2 or TRBV6-3 with TRBJ2-5; TRBD1 is a possible D gene (6 bases). This CDR3 has 16 amino acids. Trimming removed 5 bases from V and 4 bases from J, with 20 bases in between. Germline CDR1 reads MNHEY; CDR2 reads SVGEGT. This CDR3 reads CASSGVAKVRGETQYF. In nucleotides, the CDR3 is TGTGCCAGCAGTGGAGTAGCGAAAGTCAGGGGAGAGACCCAGTACTTC.

This clonotype was detected many times. V and J are TRBV6-5 and TRBJ2-5, with TRBD1 matching over 8 bases. In germline, CDR1 is MNHEY, CDR2 SVGAGI. The CDR3 has 15 residues. J lost 3 bases, V lost 5 bases, and 8 bases had no gene match. CDR3 protein: CASSLNMDREETQYF. The CDR3 nucleotides read TGTGCCAGCAGTCTAAACATGGACAGGGAAGAGACCCAGTACTTC.

The chain links TRBV4-2 to TRBJ1-2; D unclear. This CDR3 has 15 amino acids. The germline gives CDR1 LGHNA, CDR2 YNFKEQ. V was trimmed by 0 bases and J by 3 bases, leaving 11 bases between them. CDR3 sequence reads: CASSQDRGQDYGYTF. CDR3 in DNA: TGTGCCAGCAGCCAAGATCGTGGGCAGGACTATGGCTACACCTTC.

In its sample, this clonotype was seen many times. This chain connects TRBV12-3 or TRBV12-4 to TRBJ2-7; 8 positions agree with TRBD1. This CDR3 has 13 residues. The V gene end was trimmed by 3 bases and the J gene end by 5 bases; junction bases not matched to a gene: 3. The CDR3 region is CASSFDRGHEQYF. Written as DNA, the CDR3 is TGTGCCAGCAGTTTTGACAGGGGCCACGAGCAGTACTTC.